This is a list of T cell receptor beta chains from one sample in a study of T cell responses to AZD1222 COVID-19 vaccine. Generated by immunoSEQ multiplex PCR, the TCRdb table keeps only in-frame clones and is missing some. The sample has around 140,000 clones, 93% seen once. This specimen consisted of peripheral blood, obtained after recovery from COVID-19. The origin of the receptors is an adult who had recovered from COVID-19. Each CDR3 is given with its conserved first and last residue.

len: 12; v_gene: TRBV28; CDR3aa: CAIGQGGEKLFF
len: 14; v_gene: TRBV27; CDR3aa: CASSYGPGANVLTF
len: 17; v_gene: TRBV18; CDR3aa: CASSPPPQAIMNTEAFF
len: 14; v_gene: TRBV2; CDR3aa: CASSLTSLNTEAFF
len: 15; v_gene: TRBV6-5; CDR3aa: CASRRAGDGTGELFF
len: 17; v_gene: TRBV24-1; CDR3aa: CATSDPSGTGPTDTQYF
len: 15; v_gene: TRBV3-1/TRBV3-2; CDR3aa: CASSQEPGQDYGYTF
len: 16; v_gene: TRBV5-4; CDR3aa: CASSLLSGTVYNEQFF
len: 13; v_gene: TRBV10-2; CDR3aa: CASSSYTEETQYF
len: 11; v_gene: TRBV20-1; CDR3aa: CSARGSTEAFF
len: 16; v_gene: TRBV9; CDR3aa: CASSGVAGGGLNEQFF
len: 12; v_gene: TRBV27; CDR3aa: CASSLHGQVQYF
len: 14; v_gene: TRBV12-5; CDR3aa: CASGSGLMNTEAFF
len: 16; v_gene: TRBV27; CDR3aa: CASSSVGLAGTYEQYF
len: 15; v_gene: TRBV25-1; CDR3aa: CASSERLGTNEKLFF
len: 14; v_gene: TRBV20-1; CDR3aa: CSASRPGTGNEQFF
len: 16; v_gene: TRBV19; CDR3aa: CASTGQGMVSNQPQHF
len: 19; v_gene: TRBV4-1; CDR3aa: CASSHVMRTSGRRGYEQYF